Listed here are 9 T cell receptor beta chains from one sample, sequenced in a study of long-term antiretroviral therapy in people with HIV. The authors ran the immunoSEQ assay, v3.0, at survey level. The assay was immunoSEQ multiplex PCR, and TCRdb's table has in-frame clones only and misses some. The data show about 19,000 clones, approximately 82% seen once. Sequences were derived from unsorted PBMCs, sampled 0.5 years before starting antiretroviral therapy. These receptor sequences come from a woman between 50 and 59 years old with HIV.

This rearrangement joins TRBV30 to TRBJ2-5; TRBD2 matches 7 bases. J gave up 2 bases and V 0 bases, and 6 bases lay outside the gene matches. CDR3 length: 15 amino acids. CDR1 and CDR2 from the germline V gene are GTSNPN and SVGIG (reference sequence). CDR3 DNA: TGTGCCTGGAGTGTAGGGAGTAGCGGGCAAGAGACCCAGTACTTC. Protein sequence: CAWSVGSSGQETQYF.

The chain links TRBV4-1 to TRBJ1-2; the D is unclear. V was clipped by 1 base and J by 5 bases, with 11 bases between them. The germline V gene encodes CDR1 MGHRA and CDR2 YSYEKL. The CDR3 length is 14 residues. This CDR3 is CASSQGVLIYGYTF. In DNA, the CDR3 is TGCGCCAGCAGCCAAGGCGTACTTATTTATGGCTACACCTTC.

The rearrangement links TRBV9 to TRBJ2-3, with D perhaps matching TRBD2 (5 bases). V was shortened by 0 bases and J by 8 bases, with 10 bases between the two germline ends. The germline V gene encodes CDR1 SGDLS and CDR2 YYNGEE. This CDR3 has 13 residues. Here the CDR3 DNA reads TGTGCCAGCAGCGTAGGGATAAGCGGTACGCAGTATTTT. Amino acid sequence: CASSVGISGTQYF. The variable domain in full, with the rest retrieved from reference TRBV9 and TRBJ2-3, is DSGVTQTPKHLITATGQRVTLRCSPRSGDLSVYWYQQSLDQGLQFLIQYYNGEERAKGNILERFSAQQFPDLHSELNLSSLELGDSALYFCASSVGISGTQYFGPGTRLTVL.

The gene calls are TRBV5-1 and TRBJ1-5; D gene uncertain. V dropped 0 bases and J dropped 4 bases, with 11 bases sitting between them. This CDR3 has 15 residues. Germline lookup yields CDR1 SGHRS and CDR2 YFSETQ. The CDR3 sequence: CASSLGVSENQPQHF. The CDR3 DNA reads TGCGCCAGCAGCTTGGGCGTTTCGGAGAATCAGCCCCAGCATTTT.

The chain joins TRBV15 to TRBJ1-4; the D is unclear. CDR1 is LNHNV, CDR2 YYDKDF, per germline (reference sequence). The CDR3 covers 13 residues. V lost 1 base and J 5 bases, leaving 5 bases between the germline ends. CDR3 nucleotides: TGTGCCACCAGCAGAGTGTTGAATGAAAAACTGTTTTTT. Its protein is CATSRVLNEKLFF. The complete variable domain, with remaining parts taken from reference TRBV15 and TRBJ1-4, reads DAMVIQNPRYQVTQFGKPVTLSCSQTLNHNVMYWYQQKSSQAPKLLFHYYDKDFNNEADTPDNFQSRRPNTSFCFLDIRSPGLGDTAMYLCATSRVLNEKLFFGSGTQLSVL.

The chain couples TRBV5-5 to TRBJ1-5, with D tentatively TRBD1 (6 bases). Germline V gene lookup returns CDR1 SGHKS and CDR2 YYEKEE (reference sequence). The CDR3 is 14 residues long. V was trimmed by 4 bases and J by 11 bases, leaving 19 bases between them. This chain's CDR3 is CASSHRDNAGAQHF. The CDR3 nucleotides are TGTGCCAGCAGCCACCGGGACAACGCGGGGGCCCAGCATTTT.

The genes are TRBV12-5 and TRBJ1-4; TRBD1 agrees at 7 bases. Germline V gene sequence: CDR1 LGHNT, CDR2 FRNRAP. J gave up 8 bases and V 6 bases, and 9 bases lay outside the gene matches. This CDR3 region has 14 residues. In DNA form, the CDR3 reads TGTGCTAGTGGCACCACAGGGGACGCAGAAAAACTGTTTTTT. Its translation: CASGTTGDAEKLFF.

CDR3 region: CAWSPGADSAFF. CDR3 in DNA: TGTGCCTGGAGCCCAGGGGCCGACTCCGCTTTCTTT. The chain is built from TRBV30 and TRBJ1-1; D may be TRBD1 (6 bases). CDR3 size: 12 residues. V was cut by 3 bases and J by 11 bases, with 16 bases left in between. From germline, CDR1 is GTSNPN and CDR2 SVGIG (reference sequence). Together with reference TRBV30 and TRBJ1-1, the CDR3 gives the full variable domain: SQTIHQWPATLVQPVGSPLSLECTVEGTSNPNLYWYRQAAGRGLQLLFYSVGIGQISSEVPQNLSASRPQDRQFILSSKKLLLSDSGFYLCAWSPGADSAFFGQGTRLTVV.

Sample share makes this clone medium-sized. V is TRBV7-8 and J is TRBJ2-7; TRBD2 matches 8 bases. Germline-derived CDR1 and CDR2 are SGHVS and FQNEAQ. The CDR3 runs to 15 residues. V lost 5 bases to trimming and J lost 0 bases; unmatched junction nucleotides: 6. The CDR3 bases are TGTGCCAGCAGCGTTAGCGGGGAGAGCTCCTACGAGCAGTACTTC. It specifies CASSVSGESSYEQYF.